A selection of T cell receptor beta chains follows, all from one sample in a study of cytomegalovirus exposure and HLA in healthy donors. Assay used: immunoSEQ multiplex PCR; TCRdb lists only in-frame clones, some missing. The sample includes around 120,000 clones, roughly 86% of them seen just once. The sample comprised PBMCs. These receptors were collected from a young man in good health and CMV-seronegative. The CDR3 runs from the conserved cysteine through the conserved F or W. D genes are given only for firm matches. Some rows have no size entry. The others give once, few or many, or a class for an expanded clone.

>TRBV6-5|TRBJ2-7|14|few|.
TGTGCCAGCAGTTATACCCCCCAGTCCTACGAGCAGTACTTC
CASSYTPQSYEQYF
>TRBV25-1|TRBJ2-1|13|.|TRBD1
TGTGCCAGCAGTGTACAGGGGGAGAATGAGCAGTTCTTC
CASSVQGENEQFF
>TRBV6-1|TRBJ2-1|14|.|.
TGTGCCAGCACACGGAGCCGCTCCTACAATGAGCAGTTCTTC
CASTRSRSYNEQFF
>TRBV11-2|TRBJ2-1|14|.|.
TGTGCCAGCAGCTTAGATGGTAGTCACAATGAGCAGTTCTTC
CASSLDGSHNEQFF
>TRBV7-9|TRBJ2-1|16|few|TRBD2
TGTGCCAGCAGCTTAGCTCAAGCGGGGGGGCAGGGTGAGCAGTTCTTC
CASSLAQAGGQGEQFF
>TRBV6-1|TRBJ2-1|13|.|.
TGTGCCAGCAGTGAACCCCGGGACTATGAGCAGTTCTTC
CASSEPRDYEQFF
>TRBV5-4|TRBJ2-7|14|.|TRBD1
TGTGCCAGCAGCTTGATCACAGGGGGTTACGAGCAGTACTTC
CASSLITGGYEQYF
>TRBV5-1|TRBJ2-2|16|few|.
TGCGCCAGCAGCTTGGCCCAAAGGGGAGGCACCGGGGAGCTGTTTTTT
CASSLAQRGGTGELFF
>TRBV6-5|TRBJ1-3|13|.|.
TGTGCCAGCCGAGGGTTGACGGGAAACACCATATATTTT
CASRGLTGNTIYF
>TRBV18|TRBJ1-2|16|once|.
TGTGCCAGCTCACTACAAGAGTCTAATAGGGGCTATGGCTACACCTTC
CASSLQESNRGYGYTF
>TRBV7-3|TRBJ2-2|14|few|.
TGTGCCAGCAGCCCATGGCAGGGTTACGGGGAGCTGTTTTTT
CASSPWQGYGELFF
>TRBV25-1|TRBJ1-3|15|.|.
TGTGCCAGCAGTGAAGGAGCCTTCTCTGGAAACACCATATATTTT
CASSEGAFSGNTIYF
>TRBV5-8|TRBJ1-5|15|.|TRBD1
TGTGCCAGCAGCCCGGGCAGGGGGTTTAATCAGCCCCAGCATTTT
CASSPGRGFNQPQHF
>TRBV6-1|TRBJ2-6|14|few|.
TGTGCCAGCCGAGGCCCTTTCGGGGCCAACGTCCTGACTTTC
CASRGPFGANVLTF
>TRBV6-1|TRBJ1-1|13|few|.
TGTGCCAGCACAACGAGGGTAGCTACTGAAGCTTTCTTT
CASTTRVATEAFF
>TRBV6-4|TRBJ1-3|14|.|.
TGTGCCAGCAGTGATTCAGGGCTCGGAAACACCATATATTTT
CASSDSGLGNTIYF
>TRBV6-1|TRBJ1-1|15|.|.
TGTGCCAGCAGCCACAAGGGGGAAGTGATCACTGAAGCTTTCTTT
CASSHKGEVITEAFF
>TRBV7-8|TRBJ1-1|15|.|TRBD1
TGTGCCAGCAGCCCCGGAGACAGGGTGAACACTGAAGCTTTCTTT
CASSPGDRVNTEAFF
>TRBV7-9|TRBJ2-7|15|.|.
TGTGCCAGCAGCTTAGTCCCCGGGAGAGGCTACGAGCAGTACTTC
CASSLVPGRGYEQYF
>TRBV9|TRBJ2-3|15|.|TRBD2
TGTGCCAGCAGCACCTCTAGCGGGGGCACAGATACGCAGTATTTT
CASSTSSGGTDTQYF
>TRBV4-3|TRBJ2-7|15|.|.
TGCGCCAGCAGCCAAGATGTAGGCAGGGTCTACGAGCAGTACTTC
CASSQDVGRVYEQYF
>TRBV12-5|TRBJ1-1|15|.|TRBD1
TGTGCTAGTGGTTCGGACCTGGACAGGGGGCTTAGCGCTTTCTTT
CASGSDLDRGLSAFF
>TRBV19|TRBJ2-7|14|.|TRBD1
TGTGCCAGTAGTGTACAGGGGGGAGCCTACGAGCAGTACTTC
CASSVQGGAYEQYF
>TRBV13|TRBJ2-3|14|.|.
TGTGCCATCAACGGGCCAGGGAGCACAGATACGCAGTATTTT
CAINGPGSTDTQYF
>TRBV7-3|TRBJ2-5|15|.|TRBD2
TGTGCCAGCAGCCAATCCCGGACTAGCAGCGAGACCCAGTACTTC
CASSQSRTSSETQYF
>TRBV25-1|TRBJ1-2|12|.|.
TGTGCCAGCACCGATACTAGACGGAGCTACACCTTC
CASTDTRRSYTF
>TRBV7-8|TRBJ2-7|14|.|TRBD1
TGTGCCAGCAGTAAGAACAGGGGGGATTACGAGCAGTACTTC
CASSKNRGDYEQYF
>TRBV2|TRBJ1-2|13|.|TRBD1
TGTGCCAGCTCGACAGGGGAAAAATATGGCTACACCTTC
CASSTGEKYGYTF
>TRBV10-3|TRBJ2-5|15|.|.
TGTGCCATCAGTGAGTCCCAGGGAAGGGGCGAGACCCAGTACTTC
CAISESQGRGETQYF
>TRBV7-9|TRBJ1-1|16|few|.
TGTGCCAGCAGCACACAGGGCCGGGGAACAAACACTGAAGCTTTCTTT
CASSTQGRGTNTEAFF
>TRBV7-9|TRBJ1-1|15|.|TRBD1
TGTGCCAGCAGCTTAGAAGGGACAGCGAACACTGAAGCTTTCTTT
CASSLEGTANTEAFF
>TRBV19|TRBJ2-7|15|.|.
TGTGCCAGTAGTACCAGACAGGGAGGAGGCTACGAGCAGTACTTC
CASSTRQGGGYEQYF
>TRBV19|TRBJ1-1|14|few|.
TGTGCCAGTAGTATCACAGGGATGAACACTGAAGCTTTCTTT
CASSITGMNTEAFF
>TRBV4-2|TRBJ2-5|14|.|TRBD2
TGTGCCAGCAGCCAGCCTGGACTAGAAGAGACCCAGTACTTC
CASSQPGLEETQYF
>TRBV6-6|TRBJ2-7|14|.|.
TGTGCCAGCAGGGATACAGGGTACATCTACGAGCAGTACTTC
CASRDTGYIYEQYF
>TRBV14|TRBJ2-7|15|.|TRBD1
TGTGCCAGCAGCCAGAGACAGGGCCCAACCTACGAGCAGTACTTC
CASSQRQGPTYEQYF
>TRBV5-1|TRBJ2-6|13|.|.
TGCGCCAGCCGGGGGGCCGGGGCCAACGTCCTGACTTTC
CASRGAGANVLTF
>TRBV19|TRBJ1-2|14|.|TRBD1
TGTGCCAGTTCTAACCCGGGACAGGGGTATGGCTACACCTTC
CASSNPGQGYGYTF
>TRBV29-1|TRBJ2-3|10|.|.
TGCAGCGCCGGTTCAGATACGCAGTATTTT
CSAGSDTQYF
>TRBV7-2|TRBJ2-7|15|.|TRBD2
TGTGCCAGCAGCTTAGAAGCGGGGGGAGATTACGAGCAGTACTTC
CASSLEAGGDYEQYF
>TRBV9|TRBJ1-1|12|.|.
TGTGCCAGCAGCCCCCGGGACACTGAAGCTTTCTTT
CASSPRDTEAFF
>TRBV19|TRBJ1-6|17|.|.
TGTGCCAGTAGTATCGACAGGCTGATGAGGGAGAATTCACCCCTCCACTTT
CASSIDRLMRENSPLHF
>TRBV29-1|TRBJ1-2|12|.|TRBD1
TGCAGCGCAGACAGGGACCGATATGGCTACACCTTC
CSADRDRYGYTF
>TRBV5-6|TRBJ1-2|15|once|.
TGTGCCAGCAGCTTGGGATCTACAGGCAGCTATGGCTACACCTTC
CASSLGSTGSYGYTF
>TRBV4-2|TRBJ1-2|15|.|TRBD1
TGTGCCAGCAGCCAAGGGACAGGGGATGTAGTTGGCTACACCTTC
CASSQGTGDVVGYTF
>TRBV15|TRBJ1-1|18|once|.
TGTGCCACCAGCAGAGGAGGAGCGGGACACCTGGGGCACACTGAAGCTTTCTTT
CATSRGGAGHLGHTEAFF
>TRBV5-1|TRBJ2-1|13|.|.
TGCGCCAGCAGCCCGGACATTTACAATGAGCAGTTCTTC
CASSPDIYNEQFF
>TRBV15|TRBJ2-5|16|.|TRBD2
TGTGCCACCAGCCAAGGGGTTCGGAGCGGGGGACGGACCCAGTACTTC
CATSQGVRSGGRTQYF
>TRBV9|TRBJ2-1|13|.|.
TGTGCCAGCAGCCCCGGACTCGACAATGAGCAGTTCTTC
CASSPGLDNEQFF
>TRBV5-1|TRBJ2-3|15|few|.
TGCGCCAGCAGCTTGCGCTCGCTAGGCACAGATACGCAGTATTTT
CASSLRSLGTDTQYF
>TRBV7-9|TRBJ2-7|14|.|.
TGTTCCAGCAGCCCACTTCCCGGAGGTGGAGAGCAGTACTTC
CSSSPLPGGGEQYF
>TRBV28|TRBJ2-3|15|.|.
TGTGCCAGCAGTTTAGTGCAGGGCGGCACAGATACGCAGTATTTT
CASSLVQGGTDTQYF
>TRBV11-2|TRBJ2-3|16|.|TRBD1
TGTGCCAGCAGCGGACACCGGGACAGGGTCACAGATACGCAGTATTTT
CASSGHRDRVTDTQYF